Below, 20 T cell receptor beta chains from the same sample are listed, as sequenced in a study of blood T cell repertoires in COVID-19. TCRdb's table, derived via immunoSEQ multiplex PCR, lists solely in-frame clones and lacks some. The repertoire holds about 71,000 clones, with about 80% as singletons. Source material: peripheral blood. The receptor set was obtained from a man between 65 and 85 years old with acute or convalescent COVID-19.

CDR3 region: CASKERERETQYF. CDR3 coding DNA: TGTGCCAGCAAGGAGCGGGAGCGAGAGACCCAGTACTTC. The chain recombines TRBV6-1 with TRBJ2-5; 8 bases align to TRBD2. There are 13 residues in the CDR3. With V trimmed by 7 bases and J by 4 bases, 5 bases remained unmatched. Germline loops: CDR1 MNHNS, CDR2 SASEGT.

The V and J genes are TRBV11-2 and TRBJ1-2; 11 bases map to TRBD1. Unmatched junction bases numbered 4, after V lost 3 bases and J lost 4 bases. The CDR3 runs 15 residues. Per the germline V gene, CDR1 is SGHAT and CDR2 is FQNNGV. The CDR3, as DNA: TGTGCCAGCAGCTTTGGGACAGGGGGTTTCTATGGCTACACCTTC. This translates into CASSFGTGGFYGYTF.

The chain employs TRBV2 and TRBJ2-7; 8 positions match TRBD1. This CDR3 contains 13 residues. V was pared by 5 bases and J by 2 bases, with 2 bases of the junction left unmatched. In germline, CDR1 is SNHLY, CDR2 FYNNEI. The CDR3 nucleotides are TGTGCCAGCAGTCGGGACAGGACCTACGAGCAGTACTTC. Amino acid sequence: CASSRDRTYEQYF.

The chain couples TRBV2 to TRBJ1-1, with D tentatively TRBD1 (6 bases). The CDR3 spans 14 residues. Trimming took 7 bases from V and 2 from J, leaving 14 bases between them. The germline V gene encodes CDR1 SNHLY and CDR2 FYNNEI. CDR3 DNA: TGTGCCAGCAACCAGGGGACCCTCAACACTGAAGCTTTCTTT. It is translated as CASNQGTLNTEAFF.

The gene calls are TRBV5-1 and TRBJ2-7; 9 nucleotides align to TRBD1. This CDR3 is 14 amino acids long. V gave up 0 bases and J gave up 4 bases; unmatched junction bases: 2. CDR1 is SGHRS and CDR2 is YFSETQ in the germline V gene. The CDR3 DNA follows: TGCGCCAGCAGCTTGGCACAGGGGGCTTACGAGCAGTACTTC. Translated: CASSLAQGAYEQYF.

The V gene is TRBV28, the J gene TRBJ2-2; D remains ambiguous. Germline loops: CDR1 MDHEN, CDR2 SYDVKM. The CDR3 loop spans 14 amino acids. V was cut by 6 bases and J by 8 bases, with 16 bases left in between. CDR3 amino acids: CASSLIDSPGELFF. The CDR3 DNA reads as TGTGCCAGCAGCTTAATAGATTCTCCGGGGGAGCTGTTTTTT.

This chain links TRBV9 with TRBJ2-1; 8 nucleotides agree with TRBD2. Germline CDR1 SGDLS, CDR2 YYNGEE. CDR3 size: 15 residues. Trimming at V came to 1 base and at J to 3 bases, leaving 3 bases not matched to a gene. The DNA for the CDR3 is TGTGCCAGCAGCGTACGGGGACTAGGCTACAATGAGCAGTTCTTC. Amino acids: CASSVRGLGYNEQFF.

This clone was counted once. The chain links TRBV19 to TRBJ2-3, with D uncertain. The CDR3 spans 14 residues. V shed 3 bases and J shed 0 bases, with 7 bases lying between them. CDR1 and CDR2 from the germline V gene are LNHDA and SQIVND (reference sequence). This CDR3 is CASSIRSSTDTQYF. The CDR3 bases are TGTGCCAGTAGTATTAGGAGCAGCACAGATACGCAGTATTTT.

This chain uses TRBV27 with TRBJ1-2; TRBD1 agrees at 8 bases. Germline V gene lookup returns CDR1 MNHEY and CDR2 SMNVEV (reference sequence). V lost 6 bases to trimming and J lost 5 bases; unmatched junction nucleotides: 11. The CDR3 consists of 15 residues. The DNA of the CDR3 is TGTGCCAGCAGCCTAACCCCAGACAGGGGTTATGGCTACACCTTC. Amino acids: CASSLTPDRGYGYTF.

This clone was detected once. This sequence joins TRBV27 and TRBJ1-5, with D perhaps TRBD1 (6 bases). CDR1 and CDR2 from the germline V gene are MNHEY and SMNVEV (reference sequence). The ends were cut back, 1 base at V and 7 bases at J, with 11 bases in the middle. The CDR3 is made up of 14 amino acids. In DNA, the CDR3 is TGTGCCAGCAGTTTATATAGCGGGGGCCAGCCCCAGCATTTT. Protein: CASSLYSGGQPQHF.

The chain recombines TRBV7-6 with TRBJ1-4; TRBD1 matches at 9 bases. The CDR3 length is 14 residues. Germline V CDR1 and CDR2: SGHVS, FNYEAQ. J gave up 7 bases and V 5 bases, and 5 bases lay outside the gene matches. In nucleotides, the CDR3 is TGTGCCAGCAGCCCGGGACAGGGAGGTGAAAAACTGTTTTTT. It encodes CASSPGQGGEKLFF. Based on the CDR3 plus reference TRBV7-6 and TRBJ1-4, the full variable domain is GAGVSQSPRYKVTKRGQDVALRCDPISGHVSLYWYRQALGQGPEFLTYFNYEAQQDKSGLPNDRFSAERPEGSISTLTIQRTEQRDSAMYRCASSPGQGGEKLFFGSGTQLSVL.

The chain has TRBV9 and TRBJ1-2, with 12 bases matching TRBD1. V shed 3 bases and J 4 bases; nucleotides not matched to a gene: 10. Germline V gene lookup returns CDR1 SGDLS and CDR2 YYNGEE. The CDR3 consists of 17 residues. CDR3 sequence (DNA): TGTGCCAGCAGCGAGGCCCTCGGGACAGGGGGCGCCTATGGCTACACCTTC. Translation: CASSEALGTGGAYGYTF.

This chain joins TRBV7-9 and TRBJ1-1; the D gene is possibly TRBD1 (5 bases). Germline CDR1 and CDR2: SEHNR and FQNEAQ (reference sequence). V dropped 5 bases and J dropped 0 bases, with 16 bases sitting between them. CDR3 length: 16 residues. CDR3 DNA sequence: TGTGCCAGCAGCCCAGCCCCGGGACTGCTGAACACTGAAGCTTTCTTT. This gives the protein CASSPAPGLLNTEAFF.

The chain joins TRBV30 to TRBJ2-7; D uncertain. This CDR3 contains 12 residues. Germline assignment: CDR1 GTSNPN and CDR2 SVGIG (reference sequence). The V and J ends lost 3 bases and 4 bases respectively, with 10 bases between them. CDR3 sequence (DNA): TGTGCCTGGAGCCCTGCCGGGTACGAGCAGTACTTC. This sequence encodes CAWSPAGYEQYF.

This clone came up once. The chain links TRBV5-1 to TRBJ2-1, with 14 bases matching TRBD2. The V segment lost 4 bases and the J segment 9 bases; nucleotides outside the gene matches: 6. Germline V gene data show CDR1 as SGHRS and CDR2 as YFSETQ. CDR3 size: 15 residues. CDR3 DNA sequence: TGCGCCAGCAGCAGGGGACTAGCGGGAGTCGTTGAGCAGTTCTTC. It encodes CASSRGLAGVVEQFF.

J is TRBJ2-3 and V is TRBV29-1; 7 bases are shared with TRBD2. V shed 4 bases and J 2 bases; nucleotides not matched to a gene: 12. The CDR3 is 16 residues long. Germline lookup yields CDR1 SQVTM and CDR2 ANQGSEA. CDR3 nucleotides: TGCAGCGTTGTCGGTTTAAGCGGGACCCACACAGATACGCAGTATTTT. Protein: CSVVGLSGTHTDTQYF.

V usage is TRBV30 and J usage is TRBJ1-1, with unresolved D. Per the germline V gene, CDR1 is GTSNPN and CDR2 is SVGIG (reference sequence). The CDR3 totals 13 residues. V shed 2 bases and J shed 1 base, with 8 bases lying between them. The CDR3 bases are TGTGCCTGGAGTCGTCAGTCGAACACTGAAGCTTTCTTT. It yields the protein CAWSRQSNTEAFF.

CDR3 sequence: CAWAGQLLYNSPLHF. DNA of the CDR3: TGTGCCTGGGCGGGACAGCTGCTCTATAATTCACCCCTCCACTTT. The chain has TRBV30 and TRBJ1-6; 7 bases fit TRBD1. CDR3 length: 15 amino acids. The V segment lost 5 bases and the J segment 3 bases; nucleotides outside the gene matches: 7. Germline V gives CDR1 GTSNPN, CDR2 SVGIG (reference sequence). Full variable domain (remainder filled in from reference TRBV30 and TRBJ1-6): SQTIHQWPATLVQPVGSPLSLECTVEGTSNPNLYWYRQAAGRGLQLLFYSVGIGQISSEVPQNLSASRPQDRQFILSSKKLLLSDSGFYLCAWAGQLLYNSPLHFGNGTRLTVT.

The chain couples TRBV10-3 to TRBJ1-5; TRBD1 aligns across 7 bases. With V trimmed by 4 bases and J by 5 bases, 2 bases remained unmatched. CDR3 size: 13 residues. Germline V gives CDR1 ENHRY, CDR2 SYGVKD. CDR3 residues: CAISGQGDQPQHF. CDR3 DNA: TGTGCCATCAGTGGGCAGGGGGATCAGCCCCAGCATTTT.

The V and J genes are TRBV30 and TRBJ2-3, with D unclear. The CDR3 contains 11 residues. Trimming took off 3 bases at V and 5 bases at J, with 6 bases between the two ends. Germline assignment: CDR1 GTSNPN and CDR2 SVGIG (reference sequence). The CDR3 DNA follows: TGTGCCTGGAGCCCTTTAGATACGCAGTATTTT. Its protein is CAWSPLDTQYF.